The 10 T cell receptor beta chains presented below share a single source sample, sequenced in a study of technical replicates of blood from a handful of donors. The protocol was immunoSEQ multiplex PCR, while the TCRdb copy is restricted to in-frame clones and leaves out a portion. In the table there are around 50,000 clones, 90% to 97% of which are singletons. The specimen was T cells isolated from PBMCs. The source of these receptors is a human donor in good health.

The CDR3 reads CAWNPDRGNYGYTF. Here the CDR3 DNA reads TGTGCCTGGAATCCGGACAGGGGGAACTATGGCTACACCTTC. This rearrangement joins TRBV30 to TRBJ1-2, with 10 bases fitting TRBD1. The CDR3 runs to 14 residues. Germline assignment: CDR1 GTSNPN and CDR2 SVGIG (reference sequence). V lost 4 bases and J lost 2; bases outside the gene matches: 4.

The chain joins TRBV6-5 to TRBJ1-1, with no clear D. The germline CDR1 and CDR2 sequences are MNHEY and SVGAGI. CDR3 length: 12 amino acids. V was shortened by 7 bases and J by 0 bases, with 6 bases between the two germline ends. The CDR3: CASKHMNTEAFF. The CDR3 DNA is TGTGCCAGCAAACATATGAACACTGAAGCTTTCTTT.

In its sample, this clone was seen once. The chain recombines TRBV30 with TRBJ1-5; D unresolved. CDR1 and CDR2 from the germline V gene are GTSNPN and SVGIG (reference sequence). This CDR3 region has 13 residues. V was shortened by 0 bases and J by 4 bases, with 7 bases between the two germline ends. The CDR3: CAWSVDANQPQHF. The CDR3 nucleotides read TGTGCCTGGAGTGTCGATGCGAATCAGCCCCAGCATTTT.

The CDR3 loop is CASSRDSYGYTF. Here the CDR3 DNA reads TGTGCCAGCAGCAGGGACAGCTATGGCTACACCTTC. The chain carries TRBV5-8 and TRBJ1-2; TRBD1 matches 7 bases. Germline V gene data show CDR1 as SGHTS and CDR2 as YDEGEE. There are 12 residues in the CDR3. V trimming: 4 bases; J trimming: 4 bases; junction bases outside the gene matches: 1.

This clone was found once. V is TRBV27 and J is TRBJ2-3; no firm D call. The CDR3 totals 13 residues. Germline V gene sequence: CDR1 MNHEY, CDR2 SMNVEV (reference sequence). V lost 2 bases to trimming and J lost 2 bases, with 5 bases between them. The CDR3 here is CASSLRVTDTQYF. For the CDR3, the DNA is TGTGCCAGCAGTTTAAGAGTCACAGATACGCAGTATTTT.

This chain uses TRBV5-8 with TRBJ1-2; D is unclear. Trimming took off 4 bases at V and 8 bases at J, with 15 bases between the two ends. The CDR3 is 13 amino acids. In germline, CDR1 is SGHTS, CDR2 YDEGEE. CDR3 bases: TGTGCCAGCAGCACCCGATTCGGGAAAGGCTACACCTTC. It is translated as CASSTRFGKGYTF.

The chain employs TRBV6-5 and TRBJ2-7, with D possibly being TRBD1 (6 bases). Trimming pared 6 bases from V and 3 bases from J, leaving 15 bases between. This CDR3 spans 14 amino acids. From germline, CDR1 is MNHEY and CDR2 SVGAGI. In nucleotides, the CDR3 is TGTGCCAGCAGACGCCGACAGGCCTACTACGAGCAGTACTTC. Translated, it gives CASRRRQAYYEQYF.

The V call is TRBV4-1, the J call TRBJ2-1; 8 nucleotides line up with TRBD2. Looked up from germline, CDR1 is MGHRA and CDR2 is YSYEKL. J was trimmed by 8 bases and V by 1 base; bases with no gene match: 13. The CDR3 spans 17 residues. For the CDR3, the DNA is TGCGCCAGCAGCCAAGGGGAAAGAACGGGAGGGCCTGATGAGCAGTTCTTC. This encodes CASSQGERTGGPDEQFF.

This clone was seen just once. The chain couples TRBV10-2 to TRBJ2-1; 11 bases are a match to TRBD2. This CDR3 spans 16 amino acids. Germline V lookup: CDR1 WSHSY, CDR2 SAAADI. V was pared by 6 bases and J by 2 bases, with 6 bases of the junction left unmatched. The DNA of the CDR3 is TGCGCCAGCAGCTGGAGGACTAGCGGGCCCTACAATGAGCAGTTCTTC. Its translation: CASSWRTSGPYNEQFF.

The gene calls are TRBV27 and TRBJ1-5, with a weak D call TRBD1 (5 bases). The CDR3 is made up of 15 amino acids. Germline V gene sequence: CDR1 MNHEY, CDR2 SMNVEV (reference sequence). V was pared by 2 bases and J by 6 bases, with 14 bases between. CDR3 sequence reads: CASSLVRGSGQPQHF. In DNA, the CDR3 is TGTGCCAGCAGTTTAGTCCGGGGGTCCGGTCAGCCCCAGCATTTT.